Described below is a single TCR beta chain sequence and its context. Its antigen is currently not known. The junction departs from germline at one end; a sequencing error may be responsible. Bulk unsorted tissue served as the source for RNA extraction, and RNA quality was assessed using a NanoDrop ND-1000 and an Agilent 2100. Newly diagnosed lung cancer patients without prior chemotherapy who had been admitted for thoracic surgery in China between August and November 2014 were enrolled as donors. The study excluded patients who had received radiotherapy or chemotherapy before or who had another cancer at the same time. Surgical tissue pieces of 1-2 cm3 were preserved in RNAlater solution and stored at -80 °C until use. This specimen belongs to a study of tumor and adjacent non-tumor tissue in lung cancer (dated by TCRdb to 2016 to 2019). For context, the study as a whole: By cancer type, the cohort comprised 12 to 13 adenocarcinoma patients, 2 squamous cell carcinoma patients and 1 small cell lung cancer patient. Sequencing generated a total of 120 million or so productive TCRbeta reads, averaging about 4 million reads per sample. The 15 enrolled patients, of whom 10 were men and 5 were women, were aged 31 to 76 years and were diagnosed with TNM stage I to III disease. The study compared bulk TCRbeta repertoires from lung tumor tissue and matched distant non-tumor lung tissue of roughly 15 lung cancer patients. TCRbeta CDR3 sequencing was performed on thirty paired specimens, with one tumor sample and one normal lung sample collected per patient. Overall study outcomes, separate from this receptor: A significantly larger cumulative share of the repertoire was made up by the top 100 clones in normal lung than in tumor tissue. TCR diversity was significantly higher in younger patients, and greater tumor TCR diversity was associated with shorter overall survival and shorter disease-free survival. TCR diversity (inverse Simpson) was significantly higher in tumor than in normal lung tissue (approximately 440 vs 150, P = 0.0075, Mann-Whitney U test). Peripheral blood was not sequenced, so blood TCRbeta repertoires were not examined in the lung cancer patients of the study. The cohort had only about 14 patients, and the authors noted that larger samples and more detailed clinical data are needed. The methods do not name the sequencing platform or mention unique molecular identifiers.

From the cysteine up to the phenylalanine, the CDR3 has a length of 13 residues. CDR3 DNA only is kept here, 39 bases in frame from base 1. CDR1 and CDR2, looked up from the germline V gene, are MNHNS and SASEGT. The library came from multiplex PCR. Sequencer: Illumina HiSeq 2500. TCRbeta libraries were built by three rounds of nested PCR using primers (Table S4), following protocols modified from ARM-PCR. Before sequencing, PCR products of 200-500 bp were cut from the gel and purified using the QIAquick gel extraction kit. Per the authors' processing: Trimmomatic was used to clean the reads, FLASH merged the cleaned reads into complete CDR3 sequences, and MiTCR assigned the sequences to V(D)J germline segments. VDJtools was used to compute clonal diversity as the inverse Simpson's index. In-frame sequences lacking a premature stop codon were counted as productive reads. Clones were called with MiXCR by TCRdb after fastp trimmed the public reads at Q25, and only in-frame beta chains were retained. Entries that share a CDR3 protein sequence are merged under the most common genes and DNA. The V and J calls come from TCRdb's annotation, not from the publication. This sample gives over 85,000 distinct CDR3 sequences in total; 84% of them show up just once. The ten most abundant clones make up about 22% of the sample.

The receptor chain draws on TRBV6-1 and TRBJ2-7, with the D gene uncertain. The receptor comes from a man aged 70-80 years with non-small cell lung cancer. Sequenced sample: lung tumor tissue. The CDR3 reads CASRSVGSNEQYF. The nucleotide sequence is TGTGCCAGCAGAAGTGTGGGCTCCAACGAGCAGTACTTC.